The rows below give T cell receptor beta chains drawn from one sample of a study of T cell repertoires in cytomegalovirus infection. The antigens these receptors bind are not known. TCRdb redid the calling of the reads with MiXCR, one entry per CDR3 protein. The sample lists a few hundred thousand distinct CDR3 sequences; around 40% were seen once. This specimen was cultured PBMCs, taken from culture after CMV antigen stimulation. These receptors all come from a human donor in good health (CMV status not recorded). Some clones in this sample may be carry-over from other donors' samples. Each CDR3 is given with its conserved first and last residue. Fields, in order: D gene, V gene, J gene, clone size, CDR3 DNA, CDR3 protein. D genes are given only for firm matches. Clone size is stated in some rows and not others, as once, few, many or a class when expanded.

D: TRBD2; V: TRBV19; J: TRBJ2-1; size: few; DNA: TGTGCCAGTAGTATAGCGGGTAGCGGGAGGGAGGGAGATGAGCAGTTCTTC; CDR3: CASSIAGSGREGDEQFF
D: NA; V: TRBV29-1; J: TRBJ2-7; size: once; DNA: TGCAGCGTTGCACAAACCTACGAGCAGTACTTC; CDR3: CSVAQTYEQYF
D: TRBD1; V: TRBV7-2; J: TRBJ1-3; size: NA; DNA: TGTGCCAGCAGCTTATACAGGGGCTCTGGAAACACCATATATTTT; CDR3: CASSLYRGSGNTIYF
D: TRBD1; V: TRBV29-1; J: TRBJ2-5; size: NA; DNA: TGCAGCGCGAAACCAATGCGACAGGGGCCCCCGGAGACCCAGTACTTC; CDR3: CSAKPMRQGPPETQYF
D: TRBD2; V: TRBV7-2; J: TRBJ2-7; size: NA; DNA: TGTGCCAGCAGCTCACGGGGGGGCATCACCTACGAGCAGTACTTC; CDR3: CASSSRGGITYEQYF
D: TRBD2; V: TRBV24-1; J: TRBJ2-4; size: NA; DNA: TGTGCCACCAGTGATTTGCCTTGCGGGACTAGCGTCCTCGTCCTAGCTAAAAACATTCAGTACTTC; CDR3: CATSDLPCGTSVLVLAKNIQYF
D: TRBD2; V: TRBV7-2; J: TRBJ2-3; size: few; DNA: TGTGCCAGCAGCTTAGGAGTGGCGGGAGCGGGAGATACGCAGTATTTT; CDR3: CASSLGVAGAGDTQYF
D: NA; V: TRBV5-6; J: TRBJ2-7; size: NA; DNA: TGTGCCAGCAGACCCCAGGTTGCGGGAAAGGTGAAAGACTACGAGCAGTACTTC; CDR3: CASRPQVAGKVKDYEQYF
D: NA; V: TRBV12-3/TRBV12-4; J: TRBJ1-1; size: NA; DNA: TGTGCCAGCAGCCGCCGATTGGGCACTGAAGCTTTCTTT; CDR3: CASSRRLGTEAFF
D: TRBD2; V: TRBV20-1; J: TRBJ2-7; size: NA; DNA: TGCAGTGCTACGCCCGGGACTAGCGGGGTTTACGAGCAGTACTTC; CDR3: CSATPGTSGVYEQYF
D: NA; V: TRBV6-2/TRBV6-3; J: TRBJ1-1; size: NA; DNA: TGTGCCAGCAGTTACTACGGGGGCCAGAACACTGAAGCTTTCTTT; CDR3: CASSYYGGQNTEAFF
D: NA; V: TRBV28; J: TRBJ2-7; size: many; DNA: TGTGCCAGCAGTCCGGGGGTGGGGAGGGGGCGATCCTACGAGCAGTACTTC; CDR3: CASSPGVGRGRSYEQYF
D: NA; V: TRBV4-2; J: TRBJ2-2; size: NA; DNA: TGTGCCAGCAGCCAAGATCTTTACACCGGGGAGCTGTTTTTT; CDR3: CASSQDLYTGELFF
D: TRBD2; V: TRBV7-6; J: TRBJ2-5; size: many; DNA: TGTGCCAGCAGCCCGCGAGGTAGCGGGGAAGAGACCCAGTACTTC; CDR3: CASSPRGSGEETQYF
D: NA; V: TRBV7-6; J: TRBJ2-5; size: once; DNA: TGTGCCAGCAGCTTAGATTGGGGCAGAGAGACCCAGTACTTC; CDR3: CASSLDWGRETQYF
D: NA; V: TRBV7-2; J: TRBJ1-2; size: few; DNA: TGTGCCAGCAGCGGGGTGGGGGGTGGTGGCTACACCTTC; CDR3: CASSGVGGGGYTF
D: NA; V: TRBV7-2; J: TRBJ2-3; size: NA; DNA: TGTGCCAGCAGCCCAGCAAGAACAGATACGCAGTATTTT; CDR3: CASSPARTDTQYF
D: NA; V: TRBV7-2; J: TRBJ2-1; size: few; DNA: TGTGCCAGCAGCTTAGTAACTTCCAGCCATGAGCAGTTCTTC; CDR3: CASSLVTSSHEQFF
D: NA; V: TRBV6-2/TRBV6-3; J: TRBJ2-5; size: few; DNA: TGTGCCAGCAGCCCGGGAGCAGGGAGATCGGAGACCCAGTACTTC; CDR3: CASSPGAGRSETQYF
D: NA; V: TRBV7-6; J: TRBJ2-5; size: NA; DNA: TGTGCCAGCAGCCACCGGACCCAGTACTTC; CDR3: CASSHRTQYF
D: NA; V: TRBV7-2; J: TRBJ1-1; size: NA; DNA: TGTGCCAGCAGCTTCCAACCCCGGCGTGAAGCTTTCTTT; CDR3: CASSFQPRREAFF
D: NA; V: TRBV5-1; J: TRBJ2-2; size: NA; DNA: TGCGCCAGCAGCTTGGGCTCTAGCGCTTACACCGGGGAGCTGTTTTTT; CDR3: CASSLGSSAYTGELFF
D: NA; V: TRBV11-2; J: TRBJ2-1; size: NA; DNA: TGTGCCAGCAGCGACCGACAGACCTACAATGAGCAGTTCTTC; CDR3: CASSDRQTYNEQFF
D: TRBD1; V: TRBV20-1; J: TRBJ1-5; size: NA; DNA: TGCAGTGCTACCGATCGACAGGGATCGATAGGCAATCAGCCCCAGCATTTT; CDR3: CSATDRQGSIGNQPQHF
D: NA; V: TRBV29-1; J: TRBJ2-7; size: once; DNA: TGCAGCGTCCAGGATGGCCCTATGGAGCAGTACTTC; CDR3: CSVQDGPMEQYF
D: NA; V: TRBV7-2; J: TRBJ2-1; size: NA; DNA: TGTGCCAGCAGGCGGGACTGGAACAGTAATGAGCAGTTCTTC; CDR3: CASRRDWNSNEQFF
D: NA; V: TRBV30; J: TRBJ2-1; size: NA; DNA: TGTGCCTGGAGTGCGGGACTCCTAAATGAGCAGTTCTTC; CDR3: CAWSAGLLNEQFF
D: NA; V: TRBV7-2; J: TRBJ1-5; size: few; DNA: TGTGCCAGCAGCCTTCGGAGGGCCCAGCCCCAGCATTTT; CDR3: CASSLRRAQPQHF
D: TRBD1; V: TRBV10-3; J: TRBJ2-7; size: NA; DNA: TGTGCCATCAGCGCCGGGACAGGTAATATGCTCCTCGACGAGCAGTACTTC; CDR3: CAISAGTGNMLLDEQYF
D: NA; V: TRBV18; J: TRBJ2-1; size: few; DNA: TGTGCCAGCTCACCCCCTAGTAGAGGCTACAATGAGCAGTTCTTC; CDR3: CASSPPSRGYNEQFF
D: NA; V: TRBV7-2; J: TRBJ1-2; size: few; DNA: TGTGCCAGCAGCTTGGTTGGCCTTGAGTACACCTTC; CDR3: CASSLVGLEYTF
D: NA; V: TRBV2; J: TRBJ1-4; size: NA; DNA: TGTGCCAACTCCGACTGGGGTAATGAAAAACTGTTTTTT; CDR3: CANSDWGNEKLFF
D: NA; V: TRBV19; J: TRBJ1-5; size: NA; DNA: TGTGCCAGCAATAGGAGCAATCAGCCCCAGCATTTT; CDR3: CASNRSNQPQHF
D: TRBD1; V: TRBV27; J: TRBJ2-7; size: NA; DNA: TGTGCCAGCAGTTTAAGACCGGGACAGAGGTTCTACGAGCAGTACTTC; CDR3: CASSLRPGQRFYEQYF
D: NA; V: TRBV7-8; J: TRBJ2-5; size: many; DNA: TGTGCCAGCAGCTTAGCGGGGGGGCTCCAAGAGACCCAGTACTTC; CDR3: CASSLAGGLQETQYF
D: NA; V: TRBV20-1; J: TRBJ1-6; size: NA; DNA: TGCAGTGCTAGCATCCTGGGCGTGGATTCACCCCTCCACTTT; CDR3: CSASILGVDSPLHF
D: NA; V: TRBV20-1; J: TRBJ1-4; size: NA; DNA: TGCAGTGCTAGGGGGGCGCGGGAGGAAAAACTGTTTTTT; CDR3: CSARGAREEKLFF
D: NA; V: TRBV11-2; J: TRBJ2-5; size: few; DNA: TGTGCCAGCAGCACTGACGGACGGTCACAAGAGACCCAGTACTTC; CDR3: CASSTDGRSQETQYF
D: TRBD1; V: TRBV7-2; J: TRBJ1-2; size: NA; DNA: TGTGCCAGCAGCCGAAGACAGGGGGTAAACTATGGCTACACCTTC; CDR3: CASSRRQGVNYGYTF
D: NA; V: TRBV5-4; J: TRBJ1-1; size: few; DNA: TGTGCCAGCAGCTTGGGTCAAGCCCCGAACACTGAAGCTTTCTTT; CDR3: CASSLGQAPNTEAFF
D: TRBD2; V: TRBV12-3/TRBV12-4; J: TRBJ2-1; size: few; DNA: TGTGCCAGCAGTCTAGCGGGAGGGAAAAACAATGAGCAGTTCTTC; CDR3: CASSLAGGKNNEQFF
D: NA; V: TRBV7-9; J: TRBJ2-5; size: NA; DNA: TGTGCCAGCAGCACCCGCGGGGGCCAATATGGAGAGACCCAGTACTTC; CDR3: CASSTRGGQYGETQYF